These 23 T cell receptor beta chains were all obtained from the same sample, sequenced in a study of T-cell reconstitution after alpha-beta-depleted transplantation in children. The authors prepared the TCRbeta library with unique molecular identifiers. TCRdb reprocessed the PCR reads with MiXCR, giving one entry per CDR3 protein. The data show 350,000 to 400,000 distinct CDR3 sequences, 10% to 15% seen once. Sequences were derived from PBMCs, sampled from the stem cell graft. These receptors originate from a human donor who donated a stem cell graft to a child with Fanconi anemia.

The V call is TRBV15, the J call TRBJ1-2; 10 bases align to TRBD1. This CDR3 contains 15 residues. Per the germline V gene, CDR1 is LNHNV and CDR2 is YYDKDF (reference sequence). The V and J ends lost 1 base and 7 bases, in that order; junction bases with no gene match: 6. Written as DNA, the CDR3 is TGTGCCACCAGCAGAGTGCGACAGGGGGCTGTTGGCTACACCTTC. This gives the protein CATSRVRQGAVGYTF.

In its sample, this clonotype was seen a few times. The chain couples TRBV11-2 to TRBJ1-1, with D unclear. Between the trimmed V and J ends, which lost 2 bases and 0 bases, there was a span of 7 bases. Germline assignment: CDR1 SGHAT and CDR2 FQNNGV. The CDR3 runs 14 residues. The CDR3 region has the DNA TGTGCCAGCAGCTTACTTACCGTGAACACTGAAGCTTTCTTT. Its translation is CASSLLTVNTEAFF.

Only a few counts were recorded for this clonotype. The chain uses TRBV10-3 and TRBJ2-1; 12 nucleotides align to TRBD2. After removal of 6 bases from V and 1 base from J, the junction contained 4 bases not matched to a gene. The CDR3 extends over 16 amino acids. Looked up from germline, CDR1 is ENHRY and CDR2 is SYGVKD. In nucleotides, the CDR3 is TGTGCCATCAGGACTAGCGGGGGACCTTCCTACAATGAGCAGTTCTTC. Translation gives CAIRTSGGPSYNEQFF.

This clonotype has just a few counts. The V call is TRBV6-1, the J call TRBJ1-3; D is possibly TRBD1 (5 bases). CDR1 and CDR2 from the germline V gene are MNHNS and SASEGT. CDR3 size: 14 residues. V lost 5 bases and J lost 2, with 10 bases in between. The CDR3 sequence is CASSRGLTGNTIYF. The DNA of the CDR3 is TGTGCCAGCAGTCGGGGCCTAACTGGAAACACCATATATTTT.

In its sample, this clonotype was seen many times. The chain uses TRBV2 and TRBJ1-1; D perhaps matches TRBD1 (5 bases). Germline CDR1 is SNHLY and CDR2 is FYNNEI. The ends were cut back, 4 bases at V and 0 bases at J, with 6 bases in the middle. The CDR3 totals 13 residues. The CDR3, as DNA: TGTGCCAGCAGTGTACAGGTGAACACTGAAGCTTTCTTT. Its translation: CASSVQVNTEAFF.

Many counts were recorded for this clonotype. The chain couples TRBV4-3 to TRBJ2-5; D possibly matches TRBD1 or TRBD2 (5 bases each). CDR1 LGHNA and CDR2 YSLEER come from the germline V gene. Trimming stripped 0 bases from V and 4 bases from J, with 12 bases between. CDR3 length equals 15 residues. The CDR3 DNA reads as TGCGCCAGCAGCCAAGATCGAGGGGCCGGAGAGACCCAGTACTTC. Protein sequence: CASSQDRGAGETQYF.

V is TRBV18 and J is TRBJ2-2; no clear D. Germline V gene sequence: CDR1 KGHSH, CDR2 LQKENI. CDR3 size: 13 residues. V lost 8 bases and J lost 5, with 12 bases in between. The CDR3 reads CASHTTATGELFF. For the CDR3, the DNA is TGTGCCAGCCACACCACAGCAACCGGGGAGCTGTTTTTT. Looking up the rest from reference TRBV18 and TRBJ2-2 gives the full variable domain: NAGVMQNPRHLVRRRGQEARLRCSPMKGHSHVYWYRQLPEEGLKFMVYLQKENIIDESGMPKERFSAEFPKEGPSILRIQQVVRGDSAAYFCASHTTATGELFFGEGSRLTVL.

This clonotype showed up many times. This chain uses TRBV5-5 with TRBJ2-1, with 14 bases that match TRBD2. Trimming at V came to 2 bases and at J to 7 bases, leaving 8 bases not matched to a gene. Germline loops: CDR1 SGHKS, CDR2 YYEKEE (reference sequence). The CDR3 length is 17 residues. CDR3 amino acids: CASSFGPGTSGGNEQFF. DNA for the CDR3: TGTGCCAGCAGCTTTGGACCGGGGACTAGCGGGGGTAATGAGCAGTTCTTC.

The chain carries TRBV25-1 and TRBJ1-2; the match to TRBD1 covers 9 bases. CDR3 length: 15 amino acids. CDR1 and CDR2 from the germline V gene are MGHDK and SYGVNS. J gave up 9 bases and V 3 bases, and 11 bases lay outside the gene matches. The CDR3 DNA is TGTGCCAGCAGTGACCCGGGGGGACAGGGCGTGCGCTACACCTTC. It codes for CASSDPGGQGVRYTF.

This clonotype was seen only a few times. The chain links TRBV5-1 to TRBJ2-1, with D possibly called TRBD1 or TRBD2 (7 bases each). The CDR3 has 14 residues. Germline V gene data show CDR1 as SGHRS and CDR2 as YFSETQ. V lost 7 bases and J lost 3, with 14 bases in between. In DNA form, the CDR3 reads TGCGCCAGCGCTCAGGGGGGGGGCTACAATGAGCAGTTCTTC. Translated: CASAQGGGYNEQFF.

A note on this clonotype: One junction end does not reproduce the germline sequence, and a read error may be involved. The V call is TRBV10-2, the J call TRBJ2-1; D gene ambiguous. The CDR3 extends over 11 amino acids. Germline V gene lookup returns CDR1 WSHSY and CDR2 SAAADI. This CDR3 reads CASREVNEQFF. DNA of the CDR3: TGCGCCAGCCGTGAGGTAAATGAGCAGTTCTTC.

The chain joins TRBV12-3 or TRBV12-4 to TRBJ1-2, with unresolved D. This CDR3 has 13 residues. Deletions cut 3 bases from V and 4 bases from J, with 9 bases between. The CDR3 coding sequence is TGTGCCAGCAGTTTTGAGGGAACCTATGGCTACACCTTC. It encodes CASSFEGTYGYTF.

This clonotype was detected ten times or more. V gene TRBV7-8 combines with J gene TRBJ2-3; 9 nucleotides match TRBD2. After removal of 5 bases from V and 3 bases from J, the junction contained 6 bases not matched to a gene. The germline gives CDR1 SGHVS, CDR2 FQNEAQ. The CDR3 is made up of 15 amino acids. In nucleotides, the CDR3 is TGTGCCAGCAGCCTGAGACTAGCGGTGACAGATACGCAGTATTTT. It yields the protein CASSLRLAVTDTQYF. Drawing the rest from reference TRBV7-8 and TRBJ2-3, the complete variable domain is GAGVSQSPRYKVAKRGQDVALRCDPISGHVSLFWYQQALGQGPEFLTYFQNEAQLDKSGLPSDRFFAERPEGSVSTLKIQRTQQEDSAVYLCASSLRLAVTDTQYFGPGTRLTVL.

The sample holds a few counts of this clonotype. This chain links TRBV9 with TRBJ2-6; D is unclear. With 0 bases removed from V and 0 bases from J, the gap between germline ends came to 7 bases. Germline CDR1 SGDLS, CDR2 YYNGEE. CDR3 length: 16 residues. The CDR3: CASSVGHLSGANVLTF. The CDR3 DNA reads as TGTGCCAGCAGCGTAGGCCATCTCTCTGGGGCCAACGTCCTGACTTTC.

V usage is TRBV12-3 or TRBV12-4 and J usage is TRBJ2-7; D may be TRBD1 (6 bases). V was cut by 3 bases and J by 4 bases, with 7 bases left in between. This CDR3 has 12 amino acids. The CDR3 DNA sequence: TGTGCCAGCAGTTTCGGACAGTACGAGCAGTACTTC. Translation: CASSFGQYEQYF.

The rearrangement links TRBV6-2 or TRBV6-3 to TRBJ2-1; possible D gene TRBD2, 7 bases. Deletions cut 10 bases from V and 6 bases from J, with 19 bases between. The germline gives CDR1 MNHEY, CDR2 SVGEGT. This CDR3 comprises 14 residues. CDR3 nucleotides: TGTGCCACCAGGGCGGGGGCGCTACGCAATGAGCAGTTCTTC. Amino acids: CATRAGALRNEQFF.

In its sample, this clonotype was seen a few times. The chain carries TRBV5-1 and TRBJ1-2, with TRBD1 matching over 10 bases. The ends lost 4 bases at V and 4 bases at J; junction bases unmatched: 13. The germline CDR1 and CDR2 sequences are SGHRS and YFSETQ. The length of the CDR3 is 17 residues. Here the CDR3 DNA reads TGCGCCAGCAGCCCATCTTCTCAGACAGGGGGCCTCTATGGCTACACCTTC. Its protein is CASSPSSQTGGLYGYTF.

This clonotype has a handful of counts. V is TRBV28 and J is TRBJ1-3, with a weak D call TRBD1 (5 bases). The germline CDR1 and CDR2 sequences are MDHEN and SYDVKM. The germline V and J ends were trimmed by 7 bases and 9 bases, with 19 bases remaining between them. This CDR3 has 14 amino acids. The CDR3 region is CASISDPAGTTIYF. CDR3 nucleotide sequence: TGTGCCAGCATCAGCGATCCCGCGGGGACCACCATATATTTT. Based on the CDR3 plus reference TRBV28 and TRBJ1-3, the full variable domain is DVKVTQSSRYLVKRTGEKVFLECVQDMDHENMFWYRQDPGLGLRLIYFSYDVKMKEKGDIPEGYSVSREKKERFSLILESASTNQTSMYLCASISDPAGTTIYFGEGSWLTVV.

This clonotype was counted ten times or more. The chain is built from TRBV5-1 and TRBJ2-1; D gene unclear. The CDR3 totals 14 residues. V was cut by 1 base and J by 7 bases, with 12 bases left in between. Germline CDR1 reads SGHRS; CDR2 reads YFSETQ. In nucleotides, the CDR3 is TGCGCCAGCAGCTTGACGCTCGCAGCGAATGAGCAGTTCTTC. Its protein is CASSLTLAANEQFF.

This rearrangement joins TRBV12-3 or TRBV12-4 to TRBJ2-7; maybe TRBD1 (5 bases). This CDR3 spans 12 amino acids. The V and J ends lost 7 bases and 0 bases respectively, with 7 bases between them. The CDR3 reads CASKGYSYEQYF. The CDR3, as DNA: TGTGCCAGCAAGGGGTACTCCTACGAGCAGTACTTC.

The genes are TRBV2 and TRBJ1-5, with 7 bases identical to TRBD1. There are 18 residues in the CDR3. CDR1 and CDR2 from the germline V gene are SNHLY and FYNNEI. Trimming at V came to 11 bases and at J to 0 bases, leaving 19 bases not matched to a gene. CDR3 loop: CAFCLSTGAGYSNQPQHF. DNA of the CDR3: TGTGCCTTCTGTTTGAGCACAGGGGCCGGTTATAGCAATCAGCCCCAGCATTTT. Filled out from reference TRBV2 and TRBJ1-5, the complete variable domain reads EPEVTQTPSHQVTQMGQEVILRCVPISNHLYFYWYRQILGQKVEFLVSFYNNEISEKSEIFDDQFSVERPDGSNFTLKIRSTKLEDSAMYFCAFCLSTGAGYSNQPQHFGDGTRLSIL.

The chain combines TRBV9 with TRBJ2-2; 8 nucleotides match TRBD1. With 0 bases clipped from V and 5 bases from J, the junction kept 18 bases outside the gene matches. CDR1 is SGDLS and CDR2 is YYNGEE in the germline V gene. The CDR3 consists of 20 residues. The CDR3 DNA follows: TGTGCCAGCAGCGTAGCCCCAAACAACCCACGGACAGGGAGAACCGGGGAGCTGTTTTTT. It specifies CASSVAPNNPRTGRTGELFF.

This clonotype was seen repeatedly, ten times or more. This rearrangement joins TRBV11-1 to TRBJ2-3; D is ambiguous. Trimming shortened V by 3 bases and J by 3 bases, and 7 bases separated the two germline ends. Germline loops: CDR1 SGHAT, CDR2 FQDESV (reference sequence). The CDR3 loop spans 13 amino acids. The CDR3 sequence: CASSFEVTDTQYF. As DNA, the CDR3 is TGTGCCAGCAGCTTCGAGGTAACAGATACGCAGTATTTT. Using reference TRBV11-1 and TRBJ2-3 for the parts outside the CDR3, the full variable domain is EAEVAQSPRYKITEKSQAVAFWCDPISGHATLYWYRQILGQGPELLVQFQDESVVDDSQLPKDRFSAERLKGVDSTLKIQPAELGDSAMYLCASSFEVTDTQYFGPGTRLTVL.